One sample yielded the 6 T cell receptor beta chains listed below, sequenced in a study of cytomegalovirus exposure and HLA in healthy donors. This PCR relied on a set of 60 Vbeta primers and 13 Jbeta primers. TCRdb's copy holds only in-frame clones and misses some; the assay was immunoSEQ multiplex PCR. Of some 81,000 clones in the sample, 65% to 85% were seen once. Sample: PBMCs. The source of these receptors is a middle-aged woman in good health and CMV-seropositive.

The chain carries TRBV29-1 and TRBJ2-3, with 15 positions matching TRBD2. CDR3 length: 14 amino acids. V lost 4 bases and J lost 4; bases outside the gene matches: 0. Looked up from germline, CDR1 is SQVTM and CDR2 is ANQGSEA. The CDR3 region is CSVGTSGGADTQYF. CDR3 bases: TGCAGCGTTGGGACTAGCGGGGGGGCAGATACGCAGTATTTT.

This rearrangement joins TRBV5-5 to TRBJ2-1; TRBD1 matches 7 bases. The CDR3 totals 15 residues. Germline values: CDR1 SGHKS, CDR2 YYEKEE (reference sequence). V shed 2 bases, J shed 4 bases, and the junction held 6 bases outside the gene matches. This CDR3 reads CASSFQGEKYNEQFF. Here the CDR3 DNA reads TGTGCCAGCAGCTTCCAGGGGGAGAAGTACAATGAGCAGTTCTTC.

This clone has a handful of counts. This sequence joins TRBV12-5 and TRBJ2-2; D not certain. Germline V gives CDR1 LGHNT, CDR2 FRNRAP. This CDR3 is built from 11 residues. V lost 4 bases and J 6 bases, leaving 3 bases between the germline ends. The CDR3 region has the DNA TGTGCTAGTGGTTCCTCCGGGGAGCTGTTTTTT. Protein product: CASGSSGELFF.

The chain combines TRBV5-8 with TRBJ2-1; TRBD1 might be the D (6 bases). The CDR3 runs 12 residues. The V gene's germline CDR1 is SGHTS and CDR2 YDEGEE. Trimming pared 7 bases from V and 7 bases from J, leaving 12 bases between. For the CDR3, the DNA is TGTGCCAGCGGGGGCCTCGGGAATGAGCAGTTCTTC. Translated: CASGGLGNEQFF.

The chain couples TRBV5-1 to TRBJ1-6, with a tentative D call TRBD1 (5 bases). Trimming removed 3 bases at V and 9 bases at J, with 16 bases between. This CDR3 is built from 15 residues. CDR1 SGHRS and CDR2 YFSETQ come from the germline V gene. The CDR3 DNA follows: TGCGCCAGCAGCTACCTGGGGGAGGTGCGTTCACCCCTCCACTTT. It encodes CASSYLGEVRSPLHF. Combining the CDR3 with reference TRBV5-1 and TRBJ1-6 gives the whole variable domain KAGVTQTPRYLIKTRGQQVTLSCSPISGHRSVSWYQQTPGQGLQFLFEYFSETQRNKGNFPGRFSGRQFSNSRSEMNVSTLELGDSALYLCASSYLGEVRSPLHFGNGTRLTVT.

The rearrangement joins TRBV5-4 to TRBJ2-2, with 14 bases that match TRBD2. Per the germline V gene, CDR1 is SGHNT and CDR2 is YYREEE (reference sequence). CDR3 length: 16 amino acids. With 0 bases clipped from V and 5 bases from J, the junction kept 0 bases outside the gene matches. This CDR3 reads CASSLGTSGGTGELFF. The CDR3 nucleotides read TGTGCCAGCAGCTTGGGGACTAGCGGGGGGACCGGGGAGCTGTTTTTT.